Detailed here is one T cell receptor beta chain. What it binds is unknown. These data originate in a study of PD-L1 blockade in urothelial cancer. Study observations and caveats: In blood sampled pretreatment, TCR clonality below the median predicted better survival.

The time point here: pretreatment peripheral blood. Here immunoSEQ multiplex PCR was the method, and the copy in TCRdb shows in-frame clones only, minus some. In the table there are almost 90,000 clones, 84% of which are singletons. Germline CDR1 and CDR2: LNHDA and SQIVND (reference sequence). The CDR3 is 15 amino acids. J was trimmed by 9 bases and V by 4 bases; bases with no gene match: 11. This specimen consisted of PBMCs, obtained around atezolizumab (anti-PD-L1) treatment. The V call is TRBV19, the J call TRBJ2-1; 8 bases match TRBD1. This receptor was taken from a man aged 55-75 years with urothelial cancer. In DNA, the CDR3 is TGTGCCAGTAGTAGCCGGTGGCAGGGGGCAGGTGAGCAGTTCTTC. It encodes CASSSRWQGAGEQFF.